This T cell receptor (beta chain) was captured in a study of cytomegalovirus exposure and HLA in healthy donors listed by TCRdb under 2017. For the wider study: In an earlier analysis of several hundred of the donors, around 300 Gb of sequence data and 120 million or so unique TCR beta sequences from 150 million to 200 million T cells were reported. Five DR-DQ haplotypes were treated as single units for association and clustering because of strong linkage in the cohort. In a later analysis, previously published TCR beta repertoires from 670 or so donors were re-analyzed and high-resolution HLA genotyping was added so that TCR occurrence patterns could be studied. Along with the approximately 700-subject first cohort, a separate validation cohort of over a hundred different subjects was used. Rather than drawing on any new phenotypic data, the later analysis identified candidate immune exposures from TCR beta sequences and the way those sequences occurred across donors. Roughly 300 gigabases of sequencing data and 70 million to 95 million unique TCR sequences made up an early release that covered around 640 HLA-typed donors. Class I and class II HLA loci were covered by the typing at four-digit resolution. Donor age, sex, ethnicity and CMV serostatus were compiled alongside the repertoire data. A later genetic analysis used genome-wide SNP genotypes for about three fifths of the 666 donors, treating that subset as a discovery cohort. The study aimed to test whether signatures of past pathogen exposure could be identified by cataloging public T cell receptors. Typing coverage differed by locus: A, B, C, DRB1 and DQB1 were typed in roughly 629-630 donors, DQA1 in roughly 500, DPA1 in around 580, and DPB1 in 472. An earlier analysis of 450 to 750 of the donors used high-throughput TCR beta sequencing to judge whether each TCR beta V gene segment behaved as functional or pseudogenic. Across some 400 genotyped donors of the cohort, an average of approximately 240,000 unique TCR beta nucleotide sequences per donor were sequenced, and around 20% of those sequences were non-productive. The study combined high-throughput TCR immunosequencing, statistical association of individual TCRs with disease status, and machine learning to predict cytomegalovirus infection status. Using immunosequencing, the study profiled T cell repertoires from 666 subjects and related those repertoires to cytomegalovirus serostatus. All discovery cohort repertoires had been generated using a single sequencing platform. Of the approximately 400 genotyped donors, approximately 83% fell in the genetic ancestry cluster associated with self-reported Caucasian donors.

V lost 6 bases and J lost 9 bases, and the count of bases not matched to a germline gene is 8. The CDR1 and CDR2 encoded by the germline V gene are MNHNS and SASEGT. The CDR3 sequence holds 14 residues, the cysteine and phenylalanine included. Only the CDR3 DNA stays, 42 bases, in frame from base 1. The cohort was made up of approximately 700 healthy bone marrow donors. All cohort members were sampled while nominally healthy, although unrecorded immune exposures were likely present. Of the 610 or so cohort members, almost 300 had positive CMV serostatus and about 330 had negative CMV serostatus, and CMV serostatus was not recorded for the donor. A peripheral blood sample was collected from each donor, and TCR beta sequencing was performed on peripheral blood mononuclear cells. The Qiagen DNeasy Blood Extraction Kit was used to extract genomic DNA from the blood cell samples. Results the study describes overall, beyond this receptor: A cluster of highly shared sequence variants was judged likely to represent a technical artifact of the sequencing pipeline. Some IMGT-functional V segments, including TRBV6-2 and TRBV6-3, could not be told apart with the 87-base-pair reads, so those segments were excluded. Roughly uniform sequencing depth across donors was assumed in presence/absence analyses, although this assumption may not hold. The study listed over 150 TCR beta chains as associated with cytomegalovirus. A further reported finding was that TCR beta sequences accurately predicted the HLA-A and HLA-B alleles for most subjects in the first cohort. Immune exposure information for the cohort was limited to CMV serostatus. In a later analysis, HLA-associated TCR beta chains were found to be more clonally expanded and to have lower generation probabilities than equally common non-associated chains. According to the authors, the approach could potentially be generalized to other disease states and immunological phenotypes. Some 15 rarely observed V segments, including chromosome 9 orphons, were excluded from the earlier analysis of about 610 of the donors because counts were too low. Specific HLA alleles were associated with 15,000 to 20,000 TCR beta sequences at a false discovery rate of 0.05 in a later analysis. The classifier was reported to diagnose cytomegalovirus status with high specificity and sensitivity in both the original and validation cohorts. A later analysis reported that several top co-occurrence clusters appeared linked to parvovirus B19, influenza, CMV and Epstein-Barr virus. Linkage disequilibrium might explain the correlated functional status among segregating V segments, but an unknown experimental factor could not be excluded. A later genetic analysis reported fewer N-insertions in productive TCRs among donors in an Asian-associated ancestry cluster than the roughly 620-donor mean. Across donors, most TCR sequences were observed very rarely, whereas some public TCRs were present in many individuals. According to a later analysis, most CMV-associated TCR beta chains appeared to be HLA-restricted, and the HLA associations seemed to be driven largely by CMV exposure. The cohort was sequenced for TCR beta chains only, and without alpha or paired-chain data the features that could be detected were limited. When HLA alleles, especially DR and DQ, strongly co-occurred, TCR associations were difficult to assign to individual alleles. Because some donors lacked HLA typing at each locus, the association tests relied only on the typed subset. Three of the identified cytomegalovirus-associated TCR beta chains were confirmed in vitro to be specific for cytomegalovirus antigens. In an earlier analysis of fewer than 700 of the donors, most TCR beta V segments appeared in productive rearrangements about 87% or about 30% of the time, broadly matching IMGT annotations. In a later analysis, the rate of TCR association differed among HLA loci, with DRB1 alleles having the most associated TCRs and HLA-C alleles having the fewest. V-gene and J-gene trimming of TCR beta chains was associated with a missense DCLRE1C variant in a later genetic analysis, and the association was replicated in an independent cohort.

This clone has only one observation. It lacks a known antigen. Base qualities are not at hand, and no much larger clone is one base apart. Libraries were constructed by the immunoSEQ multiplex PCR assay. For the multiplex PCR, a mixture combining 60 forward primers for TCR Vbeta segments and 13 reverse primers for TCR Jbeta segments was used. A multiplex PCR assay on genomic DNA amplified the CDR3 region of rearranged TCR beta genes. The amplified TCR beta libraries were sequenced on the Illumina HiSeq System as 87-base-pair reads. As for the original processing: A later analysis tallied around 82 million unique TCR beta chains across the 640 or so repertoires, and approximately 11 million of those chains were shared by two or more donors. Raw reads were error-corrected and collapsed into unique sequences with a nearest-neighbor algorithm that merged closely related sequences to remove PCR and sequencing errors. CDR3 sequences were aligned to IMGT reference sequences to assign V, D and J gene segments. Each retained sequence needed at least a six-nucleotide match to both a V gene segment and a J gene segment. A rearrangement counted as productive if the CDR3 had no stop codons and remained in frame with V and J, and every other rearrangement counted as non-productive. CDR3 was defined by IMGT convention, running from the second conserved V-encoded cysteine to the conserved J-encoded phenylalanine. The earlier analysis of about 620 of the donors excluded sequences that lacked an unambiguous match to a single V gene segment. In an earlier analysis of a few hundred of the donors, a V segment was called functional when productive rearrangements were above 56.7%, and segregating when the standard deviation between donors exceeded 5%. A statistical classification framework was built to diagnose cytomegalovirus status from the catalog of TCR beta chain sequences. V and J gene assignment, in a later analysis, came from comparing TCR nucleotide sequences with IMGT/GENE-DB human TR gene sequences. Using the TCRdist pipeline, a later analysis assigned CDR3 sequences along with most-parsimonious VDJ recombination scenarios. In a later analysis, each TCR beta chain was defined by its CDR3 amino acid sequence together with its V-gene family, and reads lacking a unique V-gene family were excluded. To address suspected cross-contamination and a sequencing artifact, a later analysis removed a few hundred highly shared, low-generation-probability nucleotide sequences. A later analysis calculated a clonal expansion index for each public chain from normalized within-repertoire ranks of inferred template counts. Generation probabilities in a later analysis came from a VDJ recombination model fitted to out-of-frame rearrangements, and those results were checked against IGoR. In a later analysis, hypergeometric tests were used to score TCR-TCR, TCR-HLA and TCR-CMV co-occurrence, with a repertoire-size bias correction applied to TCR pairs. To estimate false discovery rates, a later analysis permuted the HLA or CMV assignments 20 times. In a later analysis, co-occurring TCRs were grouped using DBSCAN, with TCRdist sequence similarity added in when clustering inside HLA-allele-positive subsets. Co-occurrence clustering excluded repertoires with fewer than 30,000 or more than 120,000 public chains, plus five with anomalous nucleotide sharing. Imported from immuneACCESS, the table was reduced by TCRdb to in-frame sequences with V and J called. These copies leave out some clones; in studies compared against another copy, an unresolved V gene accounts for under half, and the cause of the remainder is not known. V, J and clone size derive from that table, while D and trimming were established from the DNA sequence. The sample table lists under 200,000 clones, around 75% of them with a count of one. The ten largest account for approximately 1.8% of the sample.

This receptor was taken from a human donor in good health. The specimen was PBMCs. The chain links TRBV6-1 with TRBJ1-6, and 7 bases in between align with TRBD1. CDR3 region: CASRQTGDSSPLHF. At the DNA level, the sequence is TGTGCCAGCAGACAAACGGGGGACAGTTCACCCCTCCACTTT.